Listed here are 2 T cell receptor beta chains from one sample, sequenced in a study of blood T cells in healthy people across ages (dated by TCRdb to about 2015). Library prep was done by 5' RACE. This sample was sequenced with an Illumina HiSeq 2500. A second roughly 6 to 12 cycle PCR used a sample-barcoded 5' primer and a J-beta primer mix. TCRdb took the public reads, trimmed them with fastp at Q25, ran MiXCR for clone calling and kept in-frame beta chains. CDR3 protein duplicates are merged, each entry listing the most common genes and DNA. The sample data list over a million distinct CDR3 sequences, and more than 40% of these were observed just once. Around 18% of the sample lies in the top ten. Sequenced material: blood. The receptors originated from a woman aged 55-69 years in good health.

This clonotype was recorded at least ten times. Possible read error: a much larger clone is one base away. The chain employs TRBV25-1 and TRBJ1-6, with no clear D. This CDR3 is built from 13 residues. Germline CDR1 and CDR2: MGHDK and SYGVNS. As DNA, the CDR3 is TGTGCCAGCAGCGAAACCCTGGATTCACCCCCCCACTTT. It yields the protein CASSETLDSPPHF.

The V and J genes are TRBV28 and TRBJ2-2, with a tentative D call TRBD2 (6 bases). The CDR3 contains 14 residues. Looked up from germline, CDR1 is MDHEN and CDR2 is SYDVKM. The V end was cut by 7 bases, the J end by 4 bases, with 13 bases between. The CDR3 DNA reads TGTGCCAGCACGGTCGGGGGAAGCACCGGGGAGCTGTTTTTT. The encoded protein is CASTVGGSTGELFF.